The 12 T cell receptor beta chains in this list originate from one sample, sequenced in a study of cytomegalovirus exposure and HLA in healthy donors. PCR primers comprised 60 Vbeta and 13 Jbeta primers. Clones were sequenced by immunoSEQ multiplex PCR, and TCRdb holds only the in-frame ones, with some missing. The listing records roughly 120,000 clones. The sample was PBMCs. All receptors derive from a man aged 40-49 years in good health and CMV-seropositive.

The genes are TRBV6-4 and TRBJ1-4, with D uncertain. The CDR3 loop spans 9 amino acids. Germline V lookup: CDR1 MRHNA, CDR2 SNTAGT. Trimming shortened V by 7 bases and J by 14 bases, and 8 bases separated the two germline ends. As DNA, the CDR3 is TGTGCCAGCACCGACGGGCTGTTTTTT. Amino acids: CASTDGLFF.

V gene TRBV7-9 combines with J gene TRBJ1-6; 11 nucleotides match TRBD1. CDR1 is SEHNR, CDR2 FQNEAQ, per germline (reference sequence). The CDR3 consists of 16 residues. Trimming took 1 base from V and 8 from J; bases not matched to a gene: 4. This CDR3 is CASSLGGQGAYSPLHF. The CDR3 DNA reads TGTGCCAGCAGCTTAGGCGGACAGGGGGCGTATTCACCCCTCCACTTT.

The genes are TRBV5-8 and TRBJ2-3; TRBD2 is a possible D gene (5 bases). The germline V gene encodes CDR1 SGHTS and CDR2 YDEGEE. There are 14 residues in the CDR3. Trimming stripped 4 bases from V and 3 bases from J, with 12 bases between. As DNA, the CDR3 is TGTGCCAGCAGCCTCTGGGGAGTAACAGATACGCAGTATTTT. Its translation: CASSLWGVTDTQYF.

The CDR3 DNA reads TGCAGCGGTATAGGGGGGACAGGGTCGAGGGCTGAAGCTTTCTTT. This sequence encodes CSGIGGTGSRAEAFF. This chain uses TRBV29-1 with TRBJ1-1; 9 nucleotides line up with TRBD1. The trim removed 7 bases at V and 6 bases at J, leaving 15 bases unmatched. The CDR3 loop spans 15 amino acids. Germline assignment: CDR1 SQVTM and CDR2 ANQGSEA. Together with reference TRBV29-1 and TRBJ1-1, the CDR3 gives the full variable domain: SAVISQKPSRDICQRGTSLTIQCQVDSQVTMMFWYRQQPGQSLTLIATANQGSEATYESGFVIDKFPISRPNLTFSTLTVSNMSPEDSSIYLCSGIGGTGSRAEAFFGQGTRLTVV.

V usage is TRBV19 and J usage is TRBJ1-1; possibly TRBD1 for D (6 bases). The CDR3 sequence is 20 residues long. Germline V gene sequence: CDR1 LNHDA, CDR2 SQIVND (reference sequence). V lost 5 bases to trimming and J lost 1 base, with 29 bases between them. The CDR3 here is CASSPSLVDRRGVPNTEAFF. Here the CDR3 DNA reads TGTGCCAGTAGTCCATCCCTGGTTGACAGGCGTGGGGTCCCGAACACTGAAGCTTTCTTT.

The V gene is TRBV5-1, the J gene TRBJ2-6, with 7 bases matching TRBD2. V was pared by 4 bases and J by 7 bases, with 2 bases of the junction left unmatched. Germline values: CDR1 SGHRS, CDR2 YFSETQ. The CDR3 is made up of 13 amino acids. CDR3 coding DNA: TGCGCCAGCAGCCCGGGGGGAGCCAACGTCCTGACTTTC. As protein: CASSPGGANVLTF. Drawing the rest from reference TRBV5-1 and TRBJ2-6, the complete variable domain is KAGVTQTPRYLIKTRGQQVTLSCSPISGHRSVSWYQQTPGQGLQFLFEYFSETQRNKGNFPGRFSGRQFSNSRSEMNVSTLELGDSALYLCASSPGGANVLTFGAGSRLTVL.

The chain links TRBV6-6 to TRBJ2-7, with D possibly TRBD2 on 6 matching bases. Germline lookup yields CDR1 MNHNY and CDR2 SVGAGI (reference sequence). Deletions cut 0 bases from V and 9 bases from J, with 6 bases between. The CDR3 covers 11 residues. This CDR3 is CASSYSEGQYF. DNA for the CDR3: TGTGCCAGCAGTTACTCGGAGGGGCAGTACTTC.

In nucleotides, the CDR3 is TGTGCTAGTGGGCCGGGACTAGCGGGAGAATCAGATACGCAGTATTTT. Encoded protein: CASGPGLAGESDTQYF. J is TRBJ2-3 and V is TRBV12-5; 14 bases agree with TRBD2. Per germline, CDR1 LGHNT and CDR2 FRNRAP. The ends lost 6 bases at V and 4 bases at J; junction bases unmatched: 6. This CDR3 comprises 16 residues.

This chain links TRBV28 with TRBJ2-7, with 7 bases aligning to TRBD2. With V trimmed by 5 bases and J by 6 bases, 13 bases remained unmatched. This CDR3 region has 15 residues. Germline assignment: CDR1 MDHEN and CDR2 SYDVKM. CDR3 nucleotide sequence: TGTGCCAGCAGTCCGCTCTTGGGGGGGTCTAGCGAGCAGTACTTC. Amino acid sequence: CASSPLLGGSSEQYF.

The genes are TRBV28 and TRBJ1-4, with 7 bases lining up with TRBD1. With V trimmed by 6 bases and J by 4 bases, 8 bases remained unmatched. The CDR3 runs 15 residues. The germline gives CDR1 MDHEN, CDR2 SYDVKM. Written as DNA, the CDR3 is TGTGCCAGCAGGGAGGCGGGACAGAATAATGAAAAACTGTTTTTT. This gives the protein CASREAGQNNEKLFF.

Worth noting for this clone: The junction and the germline gene differ at one end; a read error may be behind it. Other DNA variants within this sample encode the same CDR3. This chain uses TRBV11-1 with TRBJ2-7; TRBD1 aligns across 11 bases. Per germline, CDR1 SGHAT and CDR2 FQDESV (reference sequence). The CDR3 runs 15 residues. CDR3 amino acids: CASSAGQGAYYEQYF. CDR3 nucleotide sequence: TGTGCCAGCAGCGCCGGACAGGGGGCCTACTACGAGCAATACTTC.

DNA for the CDR3: TGTGCCAGCAGTTTAGCAGGGGAGACTGAAAAACTGTTTTTT. It specifies CASSLAGETEKLFF. V gene TRBV28 combines with J gene TRBJ1-4; tentatively, D is TRBD1 (6 bases). Trimming removed 2 bases from V and 7 bases from J, with 11 bases in between. This CDR3 spans 14 amino acids. Germline V CDR1 and CDR2: MDHEN, SYDVKM. Using reference TRBV28 and TRBJ1-4 for the parts outside the CDR3, the full variable domain is DVKVTQSSRYLVKRTGEKVFLECVQDMDHENMFWYRQDPGLGLRLIYFSYDVKMKEKGDIPEGYSVSREKKERFSLILESASTNQTSMYLCASSLAGETEKLFFGSGTQLSVL.